The source of this T cell receptor beta chain is a study of T cell responses to AZD1222 COVID-19 vaccine. The CDR3 is 12 amino acids. Per the germline V gene, CDR1 is MNHEY and CDR2 is SVGEGT. V lost 2 bases, J lost 4 bases, and 5 bases lay in between. Only in-frame clones appear in the TCRdb table, and some are missing; sequencing was by immunoSEQ multiplex PCR. The profile covers 150,000 or so clones, with 90% to 95% appearing a single time and about 9.1% taken by the ten largest. This clonotype originated in an adult in good health. The V gene is TRBV6-2 or TRBV6-3, the J gene TRBJ1-2; no reliable D call. This specimen consisted of peripheral blood, obtained on day 0 of AZD1222 vaccination. The CDR3 nucleotides read TGTGCCAGCAGTTACCCCGTCTATGGCTACACCTTC. Translation: CASSYPVYGYTF.